This T cell receptor (beta chain) came from a study of blood T cell repertoires in COVID-19 (dated by TCRdb to 2018 to 2021). Describing the broader study: Samples from collaborators originated in the United States, Italy and Spain and spanned both the acute and convalescent phases of COVID-19. The prospective study material was composed of cDNA or gDNA derived from T cells, B-cell-depleted T cells, or PBMCs. HLA class I and class II types, where available, came from metadata supplied by the sample provider rather than from assay-based typing. Samples were obtained from the ongoing ImmuneRACE study (first 160 participants) and from 1,254 subjects provided by 6 global collaborators. The sample metadata nearly always contained a de-identified subject ID, COVID-19 status, age in years and sex. Deeply sampled blood TCRbeta repertoires from subjects exposed to, actively infected with, or recovered from COVID-19 were included in the dataset. The repertoires were released in a freely available public database intended as a resource for research on the immune response to SARS-CoV-2.

Looking up the germline V gene yields CDR1 SGHTA and CDR2 FQGTGA. V lost 0 bases and J lost 3 bases; the stretch between them is 14 bases long. The CDR3 spans 16 residues, from the cysteine through the phenylalanine. Solely the CDR3 DNA is kept, with 48 bases framed from the first base. What the research found in general, with its limitations: The amount of clinical and demographic metadata varied by source and participant and was provided uncurated.

Concerning this clone itself: No antigen is known for it. No base quality information exists; no much larger clone differs at one position.

The collaborating institutions used their own protocols to collect whole blood in K2EDTA tubes. Collaborator samples were shipped for TCRbeta analysis as frozen whole blood, isolated PBMCs, or DNA extracted from either sample type. TCRbeta CDR3 regions were amplified from genomic DNA using the immunoSEQ Assay, a bias-controlled multiplex PCR. Turning to the authors' computational methods: Within the assay, amplification of reference gene primers was used to estimate how many nucleated cells each sample contained. Sequence reads were collapsed and filtered to measure the absolute abundance of every unique TCRbeta CDR3 rearrangement. For each sample, productive Simpson clonality was calculated by taking the square root of Simpson's diversity index across productive rearrangements. This is the immuneACCESS table as TCRdb keeps it, with only in-frame sequences that have V and J called. A part of the clones is gone; compared with another copy, unresolved V genes explain less than half, and the rest is unexplained. From that table come the V and J calls and clone size; the DNA was used to work out D and trimming. The sample table holds 15,000 or so clones, of which approximately 82% were seen once. Jointly, the top ten make up over 15% of the sample.

The receptor comes from a man aged 35 to 55 with active or convalescent COVID-19. The rearrangement joined TRBV7-3 to TRBJ1-2; TRBD1 is perhaps the D gene, given 5 matching bases. The sequenced sample consisted of peripheral blood. The CDR3 sequence is CASSLTPSGGYYGYTF. The DNA is as follows: TGTGCCAGCAGCTTAACCCCATCCGGGGGGTACTATGGCTACACCTTC.